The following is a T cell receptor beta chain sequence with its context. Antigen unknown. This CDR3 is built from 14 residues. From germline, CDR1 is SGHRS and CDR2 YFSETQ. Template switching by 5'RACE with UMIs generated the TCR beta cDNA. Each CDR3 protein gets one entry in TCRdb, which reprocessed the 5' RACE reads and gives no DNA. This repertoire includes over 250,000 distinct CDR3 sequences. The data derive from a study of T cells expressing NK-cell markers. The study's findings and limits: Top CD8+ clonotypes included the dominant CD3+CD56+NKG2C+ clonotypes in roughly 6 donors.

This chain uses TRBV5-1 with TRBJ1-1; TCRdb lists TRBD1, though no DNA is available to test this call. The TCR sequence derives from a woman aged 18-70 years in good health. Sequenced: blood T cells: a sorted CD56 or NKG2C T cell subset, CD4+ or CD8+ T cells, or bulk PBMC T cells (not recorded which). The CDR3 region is CASSAQVGDTEAFF.